This paragraph reports one T cell receptor beta chain. Its cognate antigen is unknown. Generated by immunoSEQ multiplex PCR, the TCRdb table keeps only in-frame clones and is missing some. The profile shows 2,500,000 or so clones, under 95% of them singletons. The data were obtained in a study of shared clonotypes between healthy human individuals. Study-level background: The plates for each donor numbered three CD4 naive, three CD4 memory, two CD8 naive and one CD8 memory.

V lost 5 bases and J 4 bases, leaving 10 bases between the germline ends. The CDR3 is 13 amino acids. CDR1 is SGHTA and CDR2 is FQGNSA in the germline V gene. Study-wide results and caveats: Expectations were that clonotype sharing among donors would be affected by sequencing depth.

Sample: naive CD4+ T cells from PBMCs. Stated subset: CD45RA+ positively selected. The V gene is TRBV7-2, the J gene TRBJ2-3; D is unresolved. This sequence was found in a man between 18 and 35 years old in good health. Some clones in this sample may be carry-over from other donors' samples. CDR3 in DNA: TGTGCCAGCAGCCTCCTTGTGGCAGATACGCAGTATTTT. It encodes CASSLLVADTQYF.